The entry that follows covers one T cell receptor (beta chain) sequence. Its target is unknown. This sample is part of a study of T cells in localized non-small cell lung cancer. The V gene lost 0 bases and the J gene lost 4 bases, with 9 bases spanning the gap. In germline, CDR1 is KGHSH, CDR2 LQKENI. The CDR3 loop spans 14 amino acids. TCRdb's copy holds only in-frame clones and misses some; the assay was immunoSEQ multiplex PCR. The table lists about 35,000 clones, around 92% of them singletons, with over 2% in the top ten. Study-wide findings and caveats: Adjacent uninvolved lung tissue had the highest T cell clonality, exceeding tumor. Only one tumor region was sequenced, so heterogeneity remains possible.

The clonotype was recovered from a female donor older than 55 with stage I lung adenocarcinoma. J is TRBJ1-2 and V is TRBV18, with D perhaps TRBD1 (6 bases). The sequenced sample was peripheral blood, obtained before any cancer treatment. CDR3 coding DNA: TGTGCCAGCTCACCACCGGGACAATTCTATGGCTACACCTTC. Protein: CASSPPGQFYGYTF.